This entry is about one TCR beta chain. V was trimmed by 2 bases and J by 1 base, leaving 24 bases between them. The CDR3 contains 20 residues. Per the germline V gene, CDR1 is LNHDA and CDR2 is SQIVND (reference sequence). The data stem from a study of blood T cell repertoires in COVID-19. The data were produced by immunoSEQ multiplex PCR, yet TCRdb's version contains in-frame clones alone and is incomplete. This table has about 270,000 clones, approximately 86% appearing once. This chain links TRBV19 with TRBJ2-1; TRBD2 might be the D (7 bases). What was sequenced was PBMCs or T cells enriched from blood (not recorded which). This TCR came from a woman in her 30s who had recovered from COVID-19. The DNA of the CDR3 is TGTGCCAGTAGTATAAGGGGGGGAACTAGCGCGCCGTTATCCTACAATGAGCAGTTCTTC. Encoded protein: CASSIRGGTSAPLSYNEQFF.